This TCR beta chain was captured in a study of early T cells in non-severe SARS-CoV-2 infection. For the study at large: Investigators sequenced bulk RNA drawn from unsorted whole blood, and chains remained unpaired.

The J segment lost 0 bases and the V segment lost 4 bases, leaving 6 bases of the junction unmatched. The germline V gene encodes CDR1 MDHEN and CDR2 SYDVKM. This CDR3 has 15 residues. This clonotype was seen ten or more times. Its antigen is unknown. Individual cDNA molecules were tagged with unique molecular identifiers, the study reported. One entry per CDR3 protein, called by TCRdb with MiXCR from the 5' RACE reads. The sample records about 60,000 distinct CDR3 sequences, over 9.5% being singletons. Findings and limits, study-wide: Anti-spike CD8 specificities were favored by VDJdb matching, whose results missed private and CD4 specificities.

Sequencing was carried out using whole blood. This TCR derives from an adult who was a healthcare worker with PCR-confirmed SARS-CoV-2 infection or an uninfected control (not recorded which). This chain uses TRBV28 with TRBJ2-7, with 7 bases that match TRBD1. The CDR3 here is CASSSRGSSSYEQYF. CDR3 DNA sequence: TGTGCCAGCAGTTCCAGGGGGTCGAGCTCCTACGAGCAGTACTTC.